The TCR beta chain under discussion was sequenced for a study of blood T cells in healthy people across ages. The CDR3 spans 14 residues. The trim removed 8 bases at V and 6 bases at J, leaving 8 bases unmatched. Through a sample-barcoded 5' primer and a J-beta primer mix, a second PCR was run for roughly 7 to 11 cycles. TCRdb ran MiXCR on the 5' RACE reads and lists one entry per CDR3 protein. The sample has 1,500,000 or so distinct CDR3 sequences; 59% are singletons. This clonotype was counted once. This receptor was obtained from a man aged 18-30 years in good health. The genes are TRBV12-3 or TRBV12-4 and TRBJ2-2, with 8 bases matching TRBD2. Sequenced material: blood. CDR3 DNA: TGTGCCAGCCAGCAAGCGGGAGACCCCGGGGAGCTGTTTTTT. Its protein product is CASQQAGDPGELFF.